The T cell receptor (beta chain) described here comes from a study of blood T cell repertoires in COVID-19. TCRdb's copy holds only in-frame clones and misses some; the assay was immunoSEQ multiplex PCR. The sample has over 50,000 clones, roughly 85% seen once. This clone came up a few times. Trimming stripped 4 bases from V and 0 bases from J, with 7 bases between. Germline assignment: CDR1 SGHDN and CDR2 FVKESK. This CDR3 is 14 amino acids long. Source material: peripheral blood. The J gene is TRBJ2-1, the V gene TRBV14; no reliable D call. The sequence was collected from a human donor in a cohort sampled during active COVID-19. DNA of the CDR3: TGTGCCAGCAGCCGCCAGGACTCCTACAATGAGCAGTTCTTC. Translating gives CASSRQDSYNEQFF.